The T cell receptor (beta chain) under discussion was sequenced for a study of cytomegalovirus exposure and HLA in healthy donors. Findings and limits, study-wide: TRBV6-2, TRBV6-3 and some other V segments were unresolvable in 87-base-pair reads. It was approximately 150 TCR beta chains that were listed as cytomegalovirus-associated.

It was with 60 Vbeta and 13 Jbeta primers that the PCR ran. Generated by immunoSEQ multiplex PCR, the TCRdb table keeps only in-frame clones and is missing some. This sample's clone table lists approximately 110,000 clones. In the case of this clone: Its antigen is currently unknown.

V was shortened by 5 bases and J by 0 bases, with 20 bases between the two germline ends. CDR3 length: 19 residues. Germline values: CDR1 MNHEY, CDR2 SMNVEV (reference sequence). This sequence originates from a man aged 40-49 years in good health and CMV-seronegative. Sequenced input: PBMCs. The chain is built from TRBV27 and TRBJ2-6; TRBD1 might be the D (5 bases). The CDR3 DNA reads as TGTGCCAGCAGTGTATTTTTCAGGGTCGGGCGCTCTGGGGCCAACGTCCTGACTTTC. It encodes CASSVFFRVGRSGANVLTF.